Presented here are 32 T cell receptor beta chains from one specimen sequenced in a study of CD8+CD57+ T cells in acquired aplastic anemia. Template material for TCR beta VDJ and CDR3 profiling consisted of genomic DNA. TCRdb called the reads again in MiXCR, with one record for every CDR3 protein. The sample contains around 170,000 distinct CDR3 sequences, approximately 46% of which appear only once. Sequencing was performed on sorted CD4+, CD8+, or CD8+CD57+ T cells (not recorded which) from PBMCs. The receptors were sampled from a human donor in good health.

The V call is TRBV5-1, the J call TRBJ2-7, with TRBD1 matching 8 bases. The germline V gene encodes CDR1 SGHRS and CDR2 YFSETQ. This CDR3 is built from 15 residues. Trimming at V came to 0 bases and at J to 0 bases, leaving 2 bases not matched to a gene. The CDR3 DNA reads TGCGCCAGCAGCTTGGGACAGGGGACCTCCTACGAGCAGTACTTC. It specifies CASSLGQGTSYEQYF.

This clonotype showed up many times. The chain couples TRBV11-3 to TRBJ2-1, with a weak D call TRBD1 (6 bases). Trimming cost V 2 bases and J 5 bases, with 7 bases left between them. This CDR3 spans 13 amino acids. Germline V lookup: CDR1 SGHNT, CDR2 YENEEA. CDR3 in amino acids: CASSLNRDNEQFF. CDR3 in DNA: TGTGCCAGCAGCTTAAACAGGGACAATGAGCAGTTCTTC. The variable domain in full, completed from reference TRBV11-3 and TRBJ2-1, reads EAGVVQSPRYKIIEKKQPVAFWCNPISGHNTLYWYLQNLGQGPELLIRYENEEAVDDSQLPKDRFSAERLKGVDSTLKIQPAELGDSAVYLCASSLNRDNEQFFGPGTRLTVL.

For this clonotype: At one end, the junction sequence differs from germline, possibly due to a read error. The genes are TRBV4-1 and TRBJ2-7, with a possible D match to TRBD1 (6 bases). CDR3 length equals 15 residues. CDR1 is MGHRA and CDR2 is YSYEKL in the germline V gene. In nucleotides, the CDR3 is TGCGCCAGCAGCCAAGATGAGGGGGAGTGGGGCGAGCAGTGCTTC. Translation gives CASSQDEGEWGEQCF.

There are a few counts of this clonotype. The chain employs TRBV5-4 and TRBJ1-3; D uncertain. CDR1 and CDR2 from the germline V gene are SGHNT and YYREEE (reference sequence). Trimming removed 4 bases from V and 0 bases from J, with 8 bases in between. This CDR3 contains 14 residues. The CDR3 sequence: CASSPVFSGNTIYF. The DNA of the CDR3 is TGTGCCAGCAGCCCAGTATTCTCTGGAAACACCATATATTTT. Full variable domain (outside the CDR3, taken from reference TRBV5-4 and TRBJ1-3): ETGVTQSPTHLIKTRGQQVTLRCSSQSGHNTVSWYQQALGQGPQFIFQYYREEENGRGNFPPRFSGLQFPNYSSELNVNALELDDSALYLCASSPVFSGNTIYFGEGSWLTVV.

The V and J genes are TRBV15 and TRBJ2-3; no firm D call. Germline V gives CDR1 LNHNV, CDR2 YYDKDF (reference sequence). There are 16 residues in the CDR3. Trimming cost V 5 bases and J 1 base, with 16 bases left between them. CDR3 region: CATSGHRTSGTDTQYF. The CDR3 nucleotides are TGTGCCACCAGCGGCCATAGAACCTCTGGCACAGATACGCAGTATTTT.

About this clonotype itself: This may come from a read error, since a much larger clone is one base off. The CDR3 does not end in the conserved phenylalanine or tryptophan, so this is likely a read error. The gene calls are TRBV10-3 and TRBJ1-1; D unresolved. CDR1 is ENHRY and CDR2 is SYGVKD in the germline V gene. CDR3 length equals 13 residues. The CDR3 DNA sequence: TGTGCCAGCAGTGTTCGGGGGAACACTGAAGCTTTCCTT. Amino acid sequence: CASSVRGNTEAFL.

Ten or more counts support this clonotype. V is TRBV2 and J is TRBJ2-7; D possibly corresponds to TRBD2 (5 bases). This CDR3 is built from 14 residues. V dropped 5 bases and J dropped 3 bases, with 14 bases sitting between them. CDR1 and CDR2 (germline): SNHLY, FYNNEI. The CDR3 protein is CASSRASRRYEQYF. CDR3 nucleotides: TGTGCCAGCAGTAGGGCTAGCCGACGCTACGAGCAGTACTTC.

This clonotype was observed at least ten times. The chain has TRBV9 and TRBJ2-7, with TRBD2 identical over 11 bases. V was clipped by 3 bases and J by 2 bases; unmatched bases: 4. The CDR3 spans 15 residues. Germline V gene data show CDR1 as SGDLS and CDR2 as YYNGEE. DNA for the CDR3: TGTGCCAGCAGCGAAGGGACTAGCGGTCCCTACGAGCAGTACTTC. Its translation is CASSEGTSGPYEQYF.

This clonotype was observed a few times. This may stem from a read error, because a much larger clone lies one nucleotide away. V usage is TRBV20-1 and J usage is TRBJ2-7, with 7 bases matching TRBD2. CDR1 is DFQATT, CDR2 SNEGSKA, per germline (reference sequence). CDR3 length: 13 residues. The V gene end was trimmed by 5 bases and the J gene end by 4 bases; junction bases not matched to a gene: 8. The CDR3 DNA is TGCAGTGCTCGGAACGGGAGGTCTTACGAGCAGTACTTC. Its protein product is CSARNGRSYEQYF.

Of note for this clonotype: Just one base apart from a much larger clone, this may be a read error. The CDR3, as DNA: TGCGCCGGCAGCCAATGGGCGGGAGGCGGGAACAATGAGCAGTTCTTC. Residues: CAGSQWAGGGNNEQFF. The V and J genes are TRBV4-1 and TRBJ2-1; 8 bases are shared with TRBD2. The CDR3 has 16 residues. The germline CDR1 and CDR2 sequences are MGHRA and YSYEKL.

The chain carries TRBV25-1 and TRBJ2-7; no clear D gene. V was trimmed by 5 bases and J by 6 bases, leaving 11 bases between them. CDR1 is MGHDK and CDR2 is SYGVNS in the germline V gene. The CDR3 contains 12 residues. The CDR3 region has the DNA TGTGCCAGCAGTCCCGTCTCAGGCGAGCAGTACTTC. Its protein is CASSPVSGEQYF.

The V and J genes are TRBV6-2 or TRBV6-3 and TRBJ2-6; 7 nucleotides line up with TRBD1. The germline gives CDR1 MNHEY, CDR2 SVGEGT. The V gene end was trimmed by 4 bases and the J gene end by 0 bases; junction bases not matched to a gene: 9. CDR3 length: 18 residues. The CDR3 nucleotides are TGTGCCAGCAGTTTAAGGACAGGCGTCGACTCTGGGGCCAACGTCCTGACTTTC. Amino acid sequence: CASSLRTGVDSGANVLTF.

This clonotype came up once. This chain connects TRBV19 to TRBJ2-1; the match to TRBD2 covers 10 bases. Trimming at V came to 3 bases and at J to 8 bases, leaving 16 bases not matched to a gene. Germline V gene sequence: CDR1 LNHDA, CDR2 SQIVND (reference sequence). The CDR3 runs to 18 residues. The CDR3 nucleotides are TGTGCCAGTAGTATGTCTGGGGGGGCTAGCGGGAGTCCCGATGAGCAGTTCTTC. Translation gives CASSMSGGASGSPDEQFF.

This clonotype was seen once. The V gene is TRBV10-3, the J gene TRBJ1-2; the D gene is possibly TRBD1 (6 bases). V gave up 3 bases and J gave up 8 bases, with 10 bases separating them. CDR3 size: 12 residues. Germline V gene sequence: CDR1 ENHRY, CDR2 SYGVKD. The CDR3 here is CAISEQGAGYTF. CDR3 nucleotides: TGTGCCATCAGTGAACAGGGTGCGGGCTACACCTTC.

This rearrangement joins TRBV4-3 to TRBJ2-7; D gene ambiguous. There are 15 residues in the CDR3. Looked up from germline, CDR1 is LGHNA and CDR2 is YSLEER. V lost 1 base and J 5 bases, leaving 15 bases between the germline ends. The CDR3 loop is CASSQAITAQDEQYF. Here the CDR3 DNA reads TGCGCCAGCAGCCAAGCAATAACAGCCCAGGACGAGCAGTACTTC.

This clonotype was seen repeatedly, ten times or more. The rearrangement uses TRBV5-6 and TRBJ2-5; the D call may be TRBD1 or TRBD2 (5 bases each). Looked up from germline, CDR1 is SGHDT and CDR2 is YYEEEE. The CDR3 has 16 amino acids. With 0 bases removed from V and 5 bases from J, the gap between germline ends came to 17 bases. The CDR3 sequence: CASSLAGTGVPETQYF. DNA of the CDR3: TGTGCCAGCAGCTTGGCCGGGACCGGGGTCCCGGAGACCCAGTACTTC.

The CDR3 DNA sequence: TGTGCCAGCAGTTTGGCAGACTCACCCCTCCACTTT. Translating it yields CASSLADSPLHF. The rearrangement joins TRBV6-5 to TRBJ1-6; the D is unclear. V shed 4 bases and J shed 10 bases, with 8 bases lying between them. Germline V CDR1 and CDR2: MNHEY, SVGAGI. This CDR3 spans 12 amino acids.

This clonotype was seen ten or more times. The chain carries TRBV10-3 and TRBJ1-2; D gene uncertain. Germline loops: CDR1 ENHRY, CDR2 SYGVKD. Trimming shortened V by 0 bases and J by 10 bases, and 18 bases separated the two germline ends. The CDR3 has 15 amino acids. This CDR3 reads CAISESTSLTWDYTF. Here the CDR3 DNA reads TGTGCCATCAGTGAGTCGACCAGTCTAACGTGGGACTACACCTTC.

This clonotype was recorded many times. The V call is TRBV6-1, the J call TRBJ1-6, with 12 positions matching TRBD1. CDR1 and CDR2 from the germline V gene are MNHNS and SASEGT. This CDR3 has 16 residues. The V gene end was trimmed by 3 bases and the J gene end by 13 bases; junction bases not matched to a gene: 10. The CDR3 region is CASSDTGQGAVSPLHF. In nucleotides, the CDR3 is TGTGCCAGCAGTGATACGGGACAGGGGGCTGTCTCCCCCCTCCACTTT.

The chain joins TRBV7-9 to TRBJ1-1, with 8 bases identical to TRBD1. Per the germline V gene, CDR1 is SEHNR and CDR2 is FQNEAQ (reference sequence). The CDR3 is 14 amino acids. V gave up 8 bases and J gave up 7 bases; unmatched junction bases: 12. The CDR3 bases are TGTGCCAGCTCCGTGGACAGGGAGGTCGGTGAAGCTTTCTTT. Translation: CASSVDREVGEAFF.

The table lists this clonotype with many counts. The chain combines TRBV9 with TRBJ2-3; 8 nucleotides align to TRBD1. This CDR3 region has 17 residues. Germline CDR1 reads SGDLS; CDR2 reads YYNGEE. With 0 bases clipped from V and 3 bases from J, the junction kept 9 bases outside the gene matches. CDR3: CASSVVTGQGRTDTQYF. In DNA form, the CDR3 reads TGTGCCAGCAGCGTAGTCACCGGACAGGGCAGAACAGATACGCAGTATTTT.

The V gene is TRBV20-1, the J gene TRBJ1-1, with 9 bases aligning to TRBD1. The CDR3 has 17 residues. Germline V gives CDR1 DFQATT, CDR2 SNEGSKA (reference sequence). Germline trimming cut 1 base from V and 0 bases from J; bases unmatched to any gene: 9. CDR3 sequence (DNA): TGCAGTGCTAGAGCCGCCGACAGGGGGGCTTTGAACACTGAAGCTTTCTTT. The encoded protein is CSARAADRGALNTEAFF.

The chain couples TRBV2 to TRBJ1-5; the D gene is possibly TRBD1 (6 bases). In germline, CDR1 is SNHLY, CDR2 FYNNEI. The CDR3 extends over 15 amino acids. Deletions cut 4 bases from V and 1 base from J, with 11 bases between. CDR3 loop: CASSGWGGSNQPQHF. CDR3 nucleotides: TGTGCCAGCAGTGGTTGGGGGGGCAGCAATCAGCCCCAGCATTTT. The whole variable domain, filled in from reference TRBV2 and TRBJ1-5, reads EPEVTQTPSHQVTQMGQEVILRCVPISNHLYFYWYRQILGQKVEFLVSFYNNEISEKSEIFDDQFSVERPDGSNFTLKIRSTKLEDSAMYFCASSGWGGSNQPQHFGDGTRLSIL.

The rearrangement uses TRBV19 and TRBJ1-2, with unresolved D. Trimming took 3 bases from V and 3 from J, leaving 11 bases between them. The CDR3 spans 14 residues. In germline, CDR1 is LNHDA, CDR2 SQIVND (reference sequence). In nucleotides, the CDR3 is TGTGCCAGTAGTATCCCTGCCAGCGACTATGGCTACACCTTC. Its translation is CASSIPASDYGYTF.

This clonotype has more than one count but fewer than ten. V gene TRBV12-3 or TRBV12-4 combines with J gene TRBJ2-4, with D perhaps TRBD1 (6 bases). Deletions cut 6 bases from V and 4 bases from J, with 13 bases between. The CDR3 is 14 residues long. In DNA form, the CDR3 reads TGTGCCAGCAGGCAAACCGGGACAAAAAACATTCAGTACTTC. This encodes CASRQTGTKNIQYF.

This clonotype was observed a single time. This chain uses TRBV24-1 with TRBJ2-1; 11 bases line up with TRBD2. This CDR3 spans 14 amino acids. Germline V lookup: CDR1 KGHDR, CDR2 SFDVKD. Trimming cost V 12 bases and J 6 bases; bases outside gene matches: 9. CDR3 amino acids: CAPNSGRAGNEQFF. The CDR3 nucleotides are TGTGCCCCCAATAGCGGGAGGGCCGGCAATGAGCAGTTCTTC.

Comment on this clonotype: The junction and the germline gene differ at one end; a read error may be behind it. The J gene is TRBJ2-7, the V gene TRBV15; no reliable D call. This CDR3 comprises 16 residues. Germline-derived CDR1 and CDR2 are LNHNV and YYDKDF (reference sequence). The CDR3 coding sequence is TGCGCCACCAGCAGAGATCGGCCGGTCTGGACCTACGGGCAGTACTTC. Protein sequence: CATSRDRPVWTYGQYF.

This clonotype turned up a few times. Here the CDR3 reads CSAQSGGASDTQYF. CDR3 nucleotide sequence: TGCAGTGCTCAAAGCGGGGGGGCATCAGATACGCAGTATTTT. The chain is built from TRBV29-1 and TRBJ2-3; 10 positions match TRBD2. The CDR3 covers 14 residues. In germline, CDR1 is SQVTM, CDR2 ANQGSEA.

This clonotype was detected ten times or more. The J gene is TRBJ2-5, the V gene TRBV11-3; D unresolved. The length of the CDR3 is 17 residues. Germline assignment: CDR1 SGHNT and CDR2 YENEEA. V was shortened by 5 bases and J by 0 bases, with 19 bases between the two germline ends. Here the CDR3 reads CASSPYRALGNQETQYF. In nucleotides, the CDR3 is TGTGCCAGCAGCCCCTATAGGGCCTTGGGGAACCAAGAGACCCAGTACTTC. Based on the CDR3 plus reference TRBV11-3 and TRBJ2-5, the full variable domain is EAGVVQSPRYKIIEKKQPVAFWCNPISGHNTLYWYLQNLGQGPELLIRYENEEAVDDSQLPKDRFSAERLKGVDSTLKIQPAELGDSAVYLCASSPYRALGNQETQYFGPGTRLLVL.

Ten or more counts support this clonotype. The chain employs TRBV5-1 and TRBJ2-7; the match to TRBD1 covers 10 bases. CDR3 length equals 15 residues. V lost 4 bases and J lost 2; bases outside the gene matches: 6. Per the germline V gene, CDR1 is SGHRS and CDR2 is YFSETQ. The CDR3: CASSRGQGTTYEQYF. CDR3 in DNA: TGCGCCAGCAGCAGGGGACAGGGGACCACCTACGAGCAGTACTTC.

This clonotype was counted between two and nine times. The chain is built from TRBV10-2 and TRBJ2-5, with 7 positions matching TRBD2. Germline CDR1 and CDR2: WSHSY and SAAADI. V shed 2 bases and J 0 bases; nucleotides not matched to a gene: 6. The CDR3 length is 16 residues. As DNA, the CDR3 is TGCGCCAGCAGTGAGAACAGCGGGAACTACCAAGAGACCCAGTACTTC. It yields the protein CASSENSGNYQETQYF.

This clonotype was counted only a few times. This chain links TRBV15 with TRBJ2-4; the D gene is possibly TRBD1 (5 bases). Germline V CDR1 and CDR2: LNHNV, YYDKDF (reference sequence). The CDR3 covers 16 residues. Trimming took 4 bases from V and 2 from J, leaving 15 bases between them. The CDR3 protein is CATSITGMGTKNIQYF. DNA of the CDR3: TGTGCCACCAGCATAACAGGCATGGGGACCAAAAACATTCAGTACTTC. Full variable domain (remainder filled in from reference TRBV15 and TRBJ2-4): DAMVIQNPRYQVTQFGKPVTLSCSQTLNHNVMYWYQQKSSQAPKLLFHYYDKDFNNEADTPDNFQSRRPNTSFCFLDIRSPGLGDTAMYLCATSITGMGTKNIQYFGAGTRLSVL.